The rows below give T cell receptor beta chains drawn from one sample of a study of OX40 agonist ivuxolimab in advanced cancers. Clones were read by immunoSEQ multiplex PCR, and TCRdb kept only the in-frame ones, dropping some. The sample comprises roughly 41,000 clones, 88% of which are singletons, and more than 55% rests with the top ten. Sequencing was performed on CD4+ or CD8+ T cells sorted from blood, taken in a trial of the OX40 agonist ivuxolimab. The receptors come from an adult with an advanced solid tumor such as melanoma, head and neck, liver or kidney cancer. The CDR3 runs from the conserved cysteine through the conserved F or W. A D gene is named only where the DNA matches it firmly. Size is omitted from some rows. Given values are once, few, many or a class for expanded clones.

v_call	j_call	d_call	cdr3_length	clone_size	cdr3_nt	cdr3_aa
TRBV30	TRBJ1-1	.	14	.	TGTGCCTGGAGGGGAAGTGGGGTCTGGACTGAAGCTTTCTTT	CAWRGSGVWTEAFF
TRBV7-9	TRBJ2-1	.	14	.	TGTGCCAGCAGCTTAGCTGTCGGCGTAGCTGAGCAGTTCTTC	CASSLAVGVAEQFF
TRBV19	TRBJ1-4	.	14	.	TGTGCCAGCCGGGGGGCGGCCACTAATGAAAAACTGTTTTTT	CASRGAATNEKLFF
TRBV28	TRBJ2-7	.	14	.	TGTGCCAGCAGTTCTTCCCCTCGGGGGTACGAGCAGTACTTC	CASSSSPRGYEQYF
TRBV28	TRBJ1-5	.	15	.	TGTGCCAGCATCCTTTCGGCCGGGGATAATCAGCCCCAGCATTTT	CASILSAGDNQPQHF
TRBV12-2	TRBJ2-1	.	17	.	TGTGCAAGTCGCCCCTCGGCTAGCGGGAGCCCCCACAATGAGCAGTTCTTC	CASRPSASGSPHNEQFF
TRBV11-3	TRBJ1-2	.	19	once	TGTGCCAGCAGCTTAGAAGGACTCGGGGTAGGAAGAAGGAACTATGGCTACACCTTC	CASSLEGLGVGRRNYGYTF
TRBV10-2	TRBJ2-7	TRBD1	14	once	TGCGCCAGCAGTGCAGGGACAGGGTACTACGAGCAGTACTTC	CASSAGTGYYEQYF
TRBV5-1	TRBJ2-7	.	14	few	TGCGCCAGCAGCCCGACCGGGACCGTATACGAGCAGTACTTC	CASSPTGTVYEQYF
TRBV19	TRBJ2-1	TRBD2	17	.	TGTGCCAGTAGTTTCTCCTCTAGCGGGAGCTCCTACAATGAGCAGTTCTTC	CASSFSSSGSSYNEQFF
TRBV12-2	TRBJ2-3	.	14	.	TGTGCAAGTCGCCCGGGGGGGCCCACAGATACGCAGTATTTT	CASRPGGPTDTQYF
TRBV28	TRBJ2-7	.	12	.	TGTGCCAGCAGCCTTAGGGGCTACGAGCAGTACTTC	CASSLRGYEQYF
TRBV18	TRBJ1-2	TRBD1	15	once	TGTGCCAGCTCGCCAACAGGGGGCCGCGACTATGGCTACACCTTC	CASSPTGGRDYGYTF
TRBV9	TRBJ1-5	.	17	.	TGTGCCAGCAGCCCACGGGCTGCTACCGGCCGGGGTCAGCCCCAGCATTTT	CASSPRAATGRGQPQHF
TRBV6-5	TRBJ2-2	.	14	.	TGTGCCAGCAGGACGGGACAGAACACCGGGGAGCTGTTTTTT	CASRTGQNTGELFF
TRBV2	TRBJ1-1	TRBD1	14	.	TGTGCCAGCAGTCCGACAGGGGAGTCGTCTGAAGCTTTCTTT	CASSPTGESSEAFF
TRBV4-3	TRBJ2-2	TRBD2	17	.	TGCGCCAGCAGCCAACAACCAGGCGGGGGGAACACCGGGGAGCTGTTTTTT	CASSQQPGGGNTGELFF
TRBV27	TRBJ2-1	.	14	.	TGTGCCAGCAGTTTAATTGACACGGGCAATGAGCAGTTCTTC	CASSLIDTGNEQFF
TRBV18	TRBJ2-7	.	16	few	TGTGCCAGCTCACCATCCGGGACACTAAATTCCTACGAGCAGTACTTC	CASSPSGTLNSYEQYF
TRBV2	TRBJ1-5	.	14	.	TGTGCCAGCAGAGCCGGGGTTGGGGGCAGACCCCAGCATTTT	CASRAGVGGRPQHF
TRBV4-1	TRBJ2-1	TRBD2	16	.	TGCGCCAGCAGCCAAGGGGGACTAGCGGGAGAGGATGAGCAGTTCTTC	CASSQGGLAGEDEQFF
TRBV11-2	TRBJ1-6	.	14	.	TGTGCCAGCAGCTCCACAGGGTTTAATTCACCCCTCCACTTT	CASSSTGFNSPLHF
TRBV7-3	TRBJ2-3	.	13	.	TGTGCCAGCAGCCCCGTGGGCACAGATACGCAGTATTTT	CASSPVGTDTQYF
TRBV6-4	TRBJ1-2	.	15	.	TGTGCCAGCAGTGACATTCCCCGACACAACTATGGCTACACCTTC	CASSDIPRHNYGYTF
TRBV7-9	TRBJ2-3	TRBD2	17	.	TGTGCCAGCAGCTTATTGGCCCTTAGCGGGAGGGCGGATACGCAGTATTTT	CASSLLALSGRADTQYF
TRBV4-2	TRBJ2-7	.	12	.	TGTGCCAGCAGCCAAGGACAATACGAGCAGTACTTC	CASSQGQYEQYF
TRBV5-1	TRBJ2-5	.	15	few	TGCGCCAGCAGCTTACCCCAGGGGGAGGGGGAGACCCAGTACTTC	CASSLPQGEGETQYF
TRBV4-1	TRBJ1-5	.	16	.	TGCGCCAGCAGCCAAATTCCCGGGACACCCAATCAGCCCCAGCATTTT	CASSQIPGTPNQPQHF
TRBV7-8	TRBJ1-3	TRBD1	18	.	TGTGCCAGCAGCTTAACAGGGGGCAACTTCTACTCTGGAAACACCATATATTTT	CASSLTGGNFYSGNTIYF
TRBV30	TRBJ2-3	.	16	once	TGTGCCTGGATTACCCGCAGGGCTGGGCGCACAGATACGCAGTATTTT	CAWITRRAGRTDTQYF
TRBV7-9	TRBJ1-1	TRBD1	15	.	TGTGCCAGCAGCTCCGGACAGGGGGCGCAAATTGAAGCTTTCTTT	CASSSGQGAQIEAFF
TRBV28	TRBJ1-1	TRBD1	15	once	TGTGCCAGCAGTCAACCTCGGACAGGGAACACTGAAGCTTTCTTT	CASSQPRTGNTEAFF
TRBV9	TRBJ2-7	TRBD2	18	.	TGTGCCAGCAGCGTAGGGCTATCGGGACTAGCGGGATCCTACGAGCAGTACTTC	CASSVGLSGLAGSYEQYF
TRBV6-4	TRBJ2-1	.	15	.	TGTGCCAGCAGTGACTTTTCCGGTGGATACAATGAGCAGTTCTTC	CASSDFSGGYNEQFF
TRBV14	TRBJ2-7	.	14	.	TGTGCCAGCAGCCAAGATCGGGGTTACTACGAGCAGTACTTC	CASSQDRGYYEQYF
TRBV5-6	TRBJ1-2	TRBD1	15	.	TGTGCCAGCAGCTTATTTACAGGGGACGGCTATGGCTACACCTTC	CASSLFTGDGYGYTF
TRBV13	TRBJ2-3	.	15	.	TGTGCCAGCAGCTTATGGGGGACTAGCACAGATACGCAGTATTTT	CASSLWGTSTDTQYF
TRBV6-7	TRBJ1-6	TRBD1	15	few	TGTGCCAGCAGGGATGACAGGGGGCTGAATTCACCCCTCCACTTT	CASRDDRGLNSPLHF
TRBV6-4	TRBJ2-3	.	13	.	TGTGCCAGCAGCGGGAAGAGCACAGATACGCAGTATTTT	CASSGKSTDTQYF
TRBV6-5	TRBJ1-2	TRBD1	14	.	TGTGCCAGCAGCCGACAGGGCTTTAACTATGGCTACACCTTC	CASSRQGFNYGYTF
TRBV15	TRBJ2-7	.	12	.	TGTGCCACCAGCAGAGTTAGTAGCGAGCAGTACTTC	CATSRVSSEQYF
TRBV5-1	TRBJ1-5	.	15	.	TGCGCCAGCAGCTTGGAAGGGGGGAATCATCAGCCCCAGCATTTT	CASSLEGGNHQPQHF
TRBV19	TRBJ2-7	.	14	.	TGTGCCAGTAGTCCTTCGACAGGCAACTACGAGCAGTACTTC	CASSPSTGNYEQYF
TRBV7-9	TRBJ2-1	.	15	.	TGTGCCAGCAGCTTGGTATTCCTAGATTTCAATGAGCAGTTCTTC	CASSLVFLDFNEQFF
TRBV5-1	TRBJ1-1	.	17	once	TGCGCCAGCAGCTCAAGCCCAGGGTGGGCGGTGAACACTGAAGCTTTCTTT	CASSSSPGWAVNTEAFF
TRBV9	TRBJ2-1	.	15	.	TGTGCCAGCACAGAAAATACAGGAAACTACAATGAGCAGTTCTTC	CASTENTGNYNEQFF
TRBV7-2	TRBJ1-6	.	14	.	TGTGCCAGCAGCAGGGTGGGGAATAATTCACCCCTCCACTTT	CASSRVGNNSPLHF
TRBV29-1	TRBJ2-2	TRBD2	14	.	TGCAGCGTTGACCTTCCAGGGAGGGGCGGGGAGCTGTTTTTT	CSVDLPGRGGELFF
TRBV10-2	TRBJ1-2	TRBD1	18	.	TGCGCCAGCAGTGATACCGGGACAGGGCGACCCGATAACTATGGCTACACCTTC	CASSDTGTGRPDNYGYTF
TRBV10-2	TRBJ1-4	TRBD1	15	.	TGCGCCACCAGCCTACAGGGGGCCCCTAATGAAAAACTGTTTTTT	CATSLQGAPNEKLFF
TRBV5-1	TRBJ1-3	.	13	.	TGCGCCAGCAGCTTGGCGGACCGAAACACCATATATTTT	CASSLADRNTIYF
TRBV7-6	TRBJ1-3	.	14	.	TGTGCCAGCAGCTTACTTACAGATGGAAACACCATATATTTT	CASSLLTDGNTIYF
TRBV5-1	TRBJ2-7	.	14	.	TGCGCCAGCAGCTCGGGGCGGGCATCCGTCGAGCAGTACTTC	CASSSGRASVEQYF
TRBV27	TRBJ1-1	.	9	few	TGTGCCACCCTCAGGGAAGCTTTCTTT	CATLREAFF
TRBV6-5	TRBJ2-7	TRBD1	13	.	TGTGCCAGCAGAGGACAGGACGTCTACGAGCAGTACTTC	CASRGQDVYEQYF